This T cell receptor beta chain emerged from a study of T cell responses to AZD1222 COVID-19 vaccine (dated by TCRdb to the early 2020s). Describing the broader study: TCR sequencing covered some 250 trial participants: 200 to 220 given two doses of AZD1222 and approximately 25 given two doses of MenACWY control vaccine. Enrollment into the trials was organized by age into subgroups of 18-55, 56-69 and 70-plus years, and those subgroups contained 148, 28 and 57 TCR-sequenced participants, respectively. What the research found in general, with its limitations: The 56-69-year group was small, and its depth increase did not reach significance, likely because of low power. Conclusions about previously exposed vaccinees are limited, since just a handful of AZD1222 recipients were seropositive for SARS-CoV-2 at baseline. Vaccine-associated CD4 TCRs spanned the whole spike protein, with dominant responses in regions 160-218 and 743-854. A significant rise in spike-specific TCR breadth and depth was observed after two AZD1222 doses relative to day 0 and relative to MenACWY recipients. Most participants were white British and females outnumbered males, and the authors suggested that clonal diversity may have been underestimated. Because no samples from the day 14 peak response were available, repertoires could be characterized only after the peak T cell response. Epitopes outside the regions mutated in the B.1.351 and B.1.1.7 variants were reportedly recognized by nearly half of the unique spike-specific TCRs.

Per the publication, the time point label means: about 28 days (+/-7) after the second vaccine dose. AZD1222 recipients whose second dose came at about 4 weeks and those whose second dose came at about 12 weeks were combined into one group, since spike-specific TCR depth and breadth did not differ between the two schedules. Samples from vaccinated people were obtained from the UK trials COV001 and COV002, which included a single-blind randomized controlled phase 2/3 trial of AZD1222 (ChAdOx1 nCoV-19) in healthy adults. For TCRbeta chain sequencing, PBMC samples were collected from trial participants at day 0 and at day 28 after the second dose. The CDR3 numbers 11 residues from cysteine through phenylalanine. The only DNA kept is the CDR3, 33 bases in frame from the first base. V loses 10 bases of germline sequence and J loses 8 bases, and the interval between the two ends is 12 bases. CDR1 and CDR2, per the germline V gene, are MDHEN and SYDVKM.

The CDR3 regions of human TCRbeta chains were analyzed by immunosequencing. The paper's data handling went like this. Repertoire TCRs were matched against a reference library of SARS-CoV-2-specific TCRs generated with the MIRA antigen-specificity platform. Breadth was defined as the fraction of unique TCRs that were SARS-CoV-2-associated. Depth was defined as the fraction of total T cells that were SARS-CoV-2-associated. Using the MIRA data, every spike-specific TCR was mapped to the spike region that the TCR reacted to and assigned to either a CD4 or a CD8 class. Log10-transformed breadth and depth values were compared by one-way ANOVA with Sidak's multiple comparisons tests. TCRdb re-hosts the immuneACCESS table, in-frame sequences only. Its copies lack some clones; in the studies checked, an unresolved V gene accounts for under half of them, and the cause for the rest is not known. That table supplies the V and J calls and clone size; D and trimming were determined from the DNA. This sample is represented by about 120,000 clones; roughly 89% of them were singletons. The ten most abundant clones make up around 15% of the sample.

Concerning this clone itself: No antigen is known for it. No base quality information exists; no much larger clone differs at one position.

The material sequenced was peripheral blood, taken 28 days after the second AZD1222 dose. Rearrangement joined TRBV28 to TRBJ2-1; the D gene cannot be named for sure. This receptor was taken from an adult who received the AZD1222 COVID-19 vaccine. The CDR3 sequence is CAINKLHEQFF. DNA sequence: TGTGCCATCAATAAGCTGCATGAGCAGTTCTTC.